These 6 T cell receptor beta chains were sequenced from one sample in a study of T cell repertoires in cytomegalovirus infection (dated by TCRdb to between 2017 and 2020). The sample's treatment or condition label is to be understood as: in vitro stimulation with specific CMV peptide epitopes to enrich CMV-specific T cells. The instrument given in TCRdb is Illumina HiSeq 1500. Through fastp at Q25 and MiXCR, TCRdb rebuilt clones from the public reads, retaining in-frame beta chains. Every entry covers one CDR3 protein and lists the most common genes and DNA from its rows. The sample table shows around 430,000 distinct CDR3 sequences, and about 42% are seen once. 43% of the sample rests with the top ten. These receptors' targets are unknown. This sample comprised cultured PBMCs, obtained from culture after CMV antigen stimulation. The receptors were gathered from a human donor in good health (CMV status not recorded). Some clones in this sample may be carry-over from other donors' samples.

This CDR3 is CASTAGGPTDTQYF. The CDR3 coding sequence is TGTGCCAGCACCGCGGGGGGGCCCACAGATACGCAGTATTTT. This chain joins TRBV12-3 or TRBV12-4 and TRBJ2-3, with 9 bases identical to TRBD2. There are 14 residues in the CDR3. Trimming removed 7 bases from V and 2 bases from J; junction bases left unmatched: 4.

V is TRBV6-6 and J is TRBJ2-7; D is undetermined. V lost 2 bases and J lost 0, with 5 bases in between. This CDR3 is 13 amino acids long. Germline loops: CDR1 MNHNY, CDR2 SVGAGI (reference sequence). The CDR3 is CASSYISSYEQYF. Here the CDR3 DNA reads TGTGCCAGCAGTTACATAAGCTCCTACGAGCAGTACTTC.

There are many counts of this clonotype. This sequence joins TRBV7-2 and TRBJ1-2, with no clear D. The germline V gene has CDR1 SGHTA and CDR2 FQGNSA. The CDR3 is 14 amino acids. Trimming removed 7 bases at V and 4 bases at J, with 16 bases between. CDR3 amino acids: CASNQGEVGYGYTF. CDR3 sequence (DNA): TGTGCCAGCAACCAAGGAGAGGTTGGCTATGGCTACACCTTC.

The chain carries TRBV11-2 and TRBJ1-2; 8 nucleotides agree with TRBD1. With 10 bases clipped from V and 4 bases from J, the junction kept 8 bases outside the gene matches. The CDR3 consists of 13 residues. Germline-derived CDR1 and CDR2 are SGHAT and FQNNGV. CDR3 residues: CATGQGSGYGYTF. The CDR3 DNA sequence: TGTGCCACTGGACAGGGAAGCGGCTATGGCTACACCTTC.

V gene TRBV7-2 combines with J gene TRBJ1-4; the D gene is possibly TRBD1 (5 bases). This CDR3 has 15 amino acids. Trimming stripped 1 base from V and 5 bases from J, with 11 bases between. In germline, CDR1 is SGHTA, CDR2 FQGNSA. This CDR3 is CASSLVRQTNEKLFF. The CDR3 DNA reads TGTGCCAGCAGCTTAGTGAGACAGACGAATGAAAAACTGTTTTTT.

In this sample, this clonotype turned up once. The J gene is TRBJ2-3, the V gene TRBV10-3; 8 bases line up with TRBD2. The germline gives CDR1 ENHRY, CDR2 SYGVKD. The CDR3 loop spans 15 amino acids. The ends lost 3 bases at V and 5 bases at J; junction bases unmatched: 7. The CDR3 here is CAISDPGGALDTQYF. In DNA, the CDR3 is TGTGCCATCAGTGACCCCGGGGGGGCTTTAGATACGCAGTATTTT.